A single sample gave rise to the 5 T cell receptor beta chains below, sequenced in a study of blood T cell repertoires in COVID-19. TCRdb's copy holds only in-frame clones and misses some; the assay was immunoSEQ multiplex PCR. The sample contains around 73,000 clones, 65% to 85% of which appear only once. The sample consisted of peripheral blood. All receptors derive from a woman aged 55-69 years with acute or convalescent COVID-19.

J is TRBJ1-5 and V is TRBV2; 7 bases fit TRBD1. Germline V CDR1 and CDR2: SNHLY, FYNNEI. V lost 6 bases to trimming and J lost 0 bases; unmatched junction nucleotides: 5. The CDR3 extends over 15 amino acids. CDR3 nucleotide sequence: TGTGCCAGCAGACGACAGGGAAATAGCAATCAGCCCCAGCATTTT. Amino acids: CASRRQGNSNQPQHF.

This clone appeared a few times. CDR3 bases: TGTGCCAGCAGTTCTTACATGAACACCGGGGAGCTGTTTTTT. The encoded protein is CASSSYMNTGELFF. The V call is TRBV6-5, the J call TRBJ2-2; D not resolved. V lost 4 bases and J lost 1, with 7 bases in between. Germline V gene data show CDR1 as MNHEY and CDR2 as SVGAGI. This CDR3 comprises 14 residues.

The chain carries TRBV28 and TRBJ2-2; D perhaps matches TRBD1 (7 bases). From germline, CDR1 is MDHEN and CDR2 SYDVKM. The CDR3 loop spans 16 amino acids. V was clipped by 5 bases and J by 5 bases, with 18 bases between them. CDR3 sequence: CASSPGDSRNTGELFF. Written as DNA, the CDR3 is TGTGCCAGCAGTCCGGGGGACAGTCGGAATACCGGGGAGCTGTTTTTT.

The chain couples TRBV21-1 to TRBJ1-5; the D call in the table, TRBD1, was not verified against the DNA. TRBV21-1 represents a pseudogene. This CDR3 region has 16 residues. CDR3 amino acids: CASSKATPGCGQPQHF. CDR3 DNA: TGTGCCAGCAGCAAAGCTACCCCAGGGTGTGGGCAGCCCCAGCATTTT.

The V call is TRBV12-3 or TRBV12-4, the J call TRBJ1-2; D may be TRBD1 (5 bases). The CDR3 length is 13 residues. Between the trimmed V and J ends, which lost 7 bases and 2 bases, there was a span of 11 bases. CDR3 amino acids: CASTPNRNYGYTF. For the CDR3, the DNA is TGTGCCAGCACCCCAAACAGGAACTATGGCTACACCTTC.